By sample fraction, the clone carrying this TCR beta chain is medium-sized. The data originate from a study of sequential checkpoint blockade in melanoma. Study context: First-line arms were nivolumab then ipilimumab, or the reverse, randomized 1:1. Each arm's sequence ended with maintenance nivolumab.

The method was immunoSEQ multiplex PCR; TCRdb's version includes in-frame clones alone and lacks a portion of them. The profile covers about 7,900 clones, with about a quarter appearing a single time and 5% to 7% taken by the ten largest. Trimming left V 6 bases short and J 8 bases short, with 16 bases between. The CDR3 contains 14 residues. Germline CDR1 MNHGY, CDR2 SAAAGT. Noted treatment: randomized to nivolumab then ipilimumab (arm A) or the reverse (arm B). Patients had received no earlier DNA-damaging chemotherapy. The input for sequencing was tumor tissue (inferred from file names), taken from a patient given nivolumab and ipilimumab in sequence. The V and J genes are TRBV6-8 and TRBJ1-4, with a weak D call TRBD1 (5 bases). The receptor was derived from a human donor with melanoma. The CDR3 DNA follows: TGTGCCAGCAGCGCAGGGTCTGAACGGGAAAAACTGTTTTTT. Its protein product is CASSAGSEREKLFF.